This TCR beta chain is drawn from a study of shared T cell receptors in the human thymus. Germline CDR1 and CDR2: MGHRA and YSYEKL. The CDR3 has 17 amino acids. V shed 1 base, J shed 2 bases, and the junction held 7 bases outside the gene matches. The assay was immunoSEQ multiplex PCR, and TCRdb's table has in-frame clones only and misses some. The sample consists of 700,000 to 750,000 clones, 70% to 90% of them appearing once. This sample was also put to use in a study of human thymus T cells.

The rearrangement uses TRBV4-1 and TRBJ2-3; TRBD2 agrees at 9 bases. Sequencing was carried out using thymocytes. The sequence derives from a girl less than two years old with a congenital heart defect. The chain's CDR3 is CASSQASSGGLTDTQYF. Written as DNA, the CDR3 is TGCGCCAGCAGCCAAGCCTCGAGCGGGGGGCTCACAGATACGCAGTATTTT.